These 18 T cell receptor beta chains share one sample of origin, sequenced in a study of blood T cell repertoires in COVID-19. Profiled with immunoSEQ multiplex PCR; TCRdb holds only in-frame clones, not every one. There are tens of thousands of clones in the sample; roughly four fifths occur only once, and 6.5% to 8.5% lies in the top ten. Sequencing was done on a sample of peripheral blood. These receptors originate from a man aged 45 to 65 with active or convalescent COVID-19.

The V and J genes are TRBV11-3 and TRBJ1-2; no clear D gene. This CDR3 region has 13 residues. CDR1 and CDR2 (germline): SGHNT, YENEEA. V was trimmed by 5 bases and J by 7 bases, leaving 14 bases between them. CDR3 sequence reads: CASSSIEGVGYTF. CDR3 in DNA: TGTGCCAGCAGCAGTATAGAGGGAGTTGGCTACACCTTC.

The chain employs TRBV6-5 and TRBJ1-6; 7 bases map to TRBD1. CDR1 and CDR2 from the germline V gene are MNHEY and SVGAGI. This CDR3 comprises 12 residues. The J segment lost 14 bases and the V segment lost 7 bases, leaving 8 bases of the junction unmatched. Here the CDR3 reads CASNLPGQTLHF. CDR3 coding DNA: TGTGCCAGCAACCTACCGGGACAGACCCTCCACTTT.

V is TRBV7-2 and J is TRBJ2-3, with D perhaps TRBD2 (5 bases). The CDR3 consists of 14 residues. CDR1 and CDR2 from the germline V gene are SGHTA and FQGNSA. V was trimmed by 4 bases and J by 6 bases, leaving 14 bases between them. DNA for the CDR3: TGTGCCAGCAGCTCCGGACTGGAAACCGATACGCAGTATTTT. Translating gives CASSSGLETDTQYF.

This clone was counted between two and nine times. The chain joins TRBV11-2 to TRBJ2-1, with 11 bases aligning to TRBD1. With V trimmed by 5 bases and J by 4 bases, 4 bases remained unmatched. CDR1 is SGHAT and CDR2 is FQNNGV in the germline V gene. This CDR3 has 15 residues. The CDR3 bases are TGTGCCAGCAGCCGTGGGACAGGGGGTTACAATGAGCAGTTCTTC. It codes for CASSRGTGGYNEQFF. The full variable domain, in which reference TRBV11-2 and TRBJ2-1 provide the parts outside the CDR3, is EAGVAQSPRYKIIEKRQSVAFWCNPISGHATLYWYQQILGQGPKLLIQFQNNGVVDDSQLPKDRFSAERLKGVDSTLKIQPAKLEDSAVYLCASSRGTGGYNEQFFGPGTRLTVL.

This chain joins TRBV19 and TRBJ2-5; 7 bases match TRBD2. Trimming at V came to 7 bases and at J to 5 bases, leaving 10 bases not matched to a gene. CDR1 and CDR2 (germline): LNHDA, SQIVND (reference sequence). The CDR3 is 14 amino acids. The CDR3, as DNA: TGTGCCAGTACCTTCTCACTAGCGCCCGAGACCCAGTACTTC. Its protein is CASTFSLAPETQYF.

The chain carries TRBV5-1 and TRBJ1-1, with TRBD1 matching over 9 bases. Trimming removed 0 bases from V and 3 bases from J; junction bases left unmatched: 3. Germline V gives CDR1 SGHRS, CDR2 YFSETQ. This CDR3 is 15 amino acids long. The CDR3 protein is CASSLEWDRDTEAFF. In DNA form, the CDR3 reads TGCGCCAGCAGCTTGGAATGGGACAGGGACACTGAAGCTTTCTTT.

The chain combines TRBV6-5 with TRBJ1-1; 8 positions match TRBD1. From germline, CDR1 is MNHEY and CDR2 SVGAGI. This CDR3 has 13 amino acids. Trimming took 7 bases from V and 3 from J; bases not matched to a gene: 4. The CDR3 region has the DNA TGTGCCAGCAACCAGGGGGCGGACACTGAAGCTTTCTTT. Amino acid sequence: CASNQGADTEAFF.

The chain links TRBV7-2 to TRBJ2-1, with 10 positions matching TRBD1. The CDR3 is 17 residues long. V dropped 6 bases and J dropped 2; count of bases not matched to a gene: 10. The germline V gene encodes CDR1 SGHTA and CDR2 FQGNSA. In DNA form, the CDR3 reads TGTGCCAGCAGTTCTATCCGGGACAGGGGCCCCTACAATGAGCAGTTCTTC. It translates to CASSSIRDRGPYNEQFF.

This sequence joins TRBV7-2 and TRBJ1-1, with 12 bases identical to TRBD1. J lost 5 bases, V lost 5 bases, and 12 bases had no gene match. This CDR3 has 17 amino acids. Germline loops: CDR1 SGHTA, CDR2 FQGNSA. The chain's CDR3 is CASSPTRDRGQGTEAFF. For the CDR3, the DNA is TGTGCCAGCAGCCCCACAAGGGACAGGGGGCAGGGGACTGAAGCTTTCTTT.

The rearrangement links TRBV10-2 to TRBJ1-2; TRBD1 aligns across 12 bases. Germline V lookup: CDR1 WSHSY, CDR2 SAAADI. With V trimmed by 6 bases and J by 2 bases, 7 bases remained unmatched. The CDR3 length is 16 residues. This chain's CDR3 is CASSLGQGALNYGYTF. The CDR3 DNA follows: TGCGCCAGCAGCTTGGGACAGGGGGCGTTAAACTATGGCTACACCTTC.

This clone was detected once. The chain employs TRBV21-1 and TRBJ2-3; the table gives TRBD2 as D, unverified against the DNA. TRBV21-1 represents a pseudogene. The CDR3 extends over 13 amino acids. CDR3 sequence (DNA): TGTGCCAACCGTCGGGGGGAACAAGATACGCAGTATTTT. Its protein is CANRRGEQDTQYF.

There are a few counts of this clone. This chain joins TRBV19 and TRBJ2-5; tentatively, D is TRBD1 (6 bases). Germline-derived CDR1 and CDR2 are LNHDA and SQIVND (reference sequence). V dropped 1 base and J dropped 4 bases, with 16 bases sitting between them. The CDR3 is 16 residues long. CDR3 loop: CASSIGRGRGRETQYF. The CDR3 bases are TGTGCCAGTAGTATAGGAAGGGGCAGGGGACGAGAGACCCAGTACTTC.

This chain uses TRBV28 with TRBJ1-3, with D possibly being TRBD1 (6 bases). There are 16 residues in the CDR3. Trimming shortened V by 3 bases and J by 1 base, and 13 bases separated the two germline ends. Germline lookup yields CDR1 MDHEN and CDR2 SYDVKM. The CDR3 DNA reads TGTGCCAGCAGTTTGTCAACCGGGACATCTGGAAACACCATATATTTT. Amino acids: CASSLSTGTSGNTIYF.

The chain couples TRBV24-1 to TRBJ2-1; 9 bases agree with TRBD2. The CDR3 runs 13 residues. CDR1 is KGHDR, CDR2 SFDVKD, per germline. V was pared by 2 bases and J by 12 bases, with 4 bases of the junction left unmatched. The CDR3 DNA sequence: TGTGCCACCAGTGATTCCCCGGGACTAGCGCAGTTCTTC. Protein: CATSDSPGLAQFF.

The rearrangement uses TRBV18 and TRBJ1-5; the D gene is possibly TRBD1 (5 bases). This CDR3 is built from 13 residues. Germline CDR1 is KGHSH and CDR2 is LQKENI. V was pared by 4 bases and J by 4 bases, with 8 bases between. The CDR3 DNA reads TGTGCCAGCTCACGCGACAGTAATCAGCCCCAGCATTTT. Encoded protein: CASSRDSNQPQHF.

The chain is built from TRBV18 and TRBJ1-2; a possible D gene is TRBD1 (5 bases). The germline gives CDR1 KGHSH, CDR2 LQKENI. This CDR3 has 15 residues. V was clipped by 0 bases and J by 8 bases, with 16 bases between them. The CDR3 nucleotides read TGTGCCAGCTCACCACCGGTCGGGGGGTCGGGCGGCTACACCTTC. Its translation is CASSPPVGGSGGYTF.

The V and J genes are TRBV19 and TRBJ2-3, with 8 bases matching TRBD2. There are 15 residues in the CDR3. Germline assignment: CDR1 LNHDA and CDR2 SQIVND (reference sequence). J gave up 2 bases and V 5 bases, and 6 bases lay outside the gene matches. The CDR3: CASSLAGGITDTQYF. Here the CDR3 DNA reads TGTGCCAGTAGTCTGGCGGGGGGAATCACAGATACGCAGTATTTT. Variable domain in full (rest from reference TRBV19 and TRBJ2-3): DGGITQSPKYLFRKEGQNVTLSCEQNLNHDAMYWYRQDPGQGLRLIYYSQIVNDFQKGDIAEGYSVSREKKESFPLTVTSAQKNPTAFYLCASSLAGGITDTQYFGPGTRLTVL.

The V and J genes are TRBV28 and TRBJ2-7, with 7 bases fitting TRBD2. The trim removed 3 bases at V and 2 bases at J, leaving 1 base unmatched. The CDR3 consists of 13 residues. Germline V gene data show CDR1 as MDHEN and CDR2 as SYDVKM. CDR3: CASSFGGTYEQYF. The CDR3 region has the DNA TGTGCCAGCAGTTTCGGGGGGACCTACGAGCAGTACTTC.